One and the same sample provided the 21 T cell receptor beta chains below, sequenced in a study of technical replicates of blood from several donors. Assay: immunoSEQ multiplex PCR; the TCRdb copy retains only in-frame clones and omits some. The sample shows more than 55,000 clones, roughly 92% of them seen only once. Material for sequencing was PBMCs. These receptors were collected from a human donor in good health. Some clones in this sample may be carry-over from other donors' samples.

To note about this clone: Other DNA sequences within the sample encode an identical CDR3. V and J are TRBV5-6 and TRBJ1-1; no clear D gene. Trimming took off 0 bases at V and 5 bases at J, with 14 bases between the two ends. Germline loops: CDR1 SGHDT, CDR2 YYEEEE. CDR3 size: 15 residues. The CDR3, as DNA: TGTGCCAGCAGCTTGGCCTACAGAACGAATACTGAAGCTTTCTTT. Translation gives CASSLAYRTNTEAFF.

This sequence joins TRBV19 and TRBJ1-2, with D perhaps TRBD1 (5 bases). Trimming cost V 7 bases and J 1 base, with 13 bases left between them. The CDR3 totals 14 residues. Germline lookup yields CDR1 LNHDA and CDR2 SQIVND (reference sequence). CDR3 in amino acids: CASIDRTNNYGYTF. As DNA, the CDR3 is TGTGCCAGTATAGACAGAACTAATAACTATGGCTACACCTTC.

The chain links TRBV2 to TRBJ1-2; 7 bases match TRBD1. Germline-derived CDR1 and CDR2 are SNHLY and FYNNEI. This CDR3 contains 13 residues. V was pared by 4 bases and J by 4 bases, with 3 bases of the junction left unmatched. The CDR3 protein is CASSGQGGYGYTF. The CDR3 coding sequence is TGTGCCAGCAGTGGACAGGGCGGCTATGGCTACACCTTC.

V and J are TRBV19 and TRBJ1-2, with TRBD1 as a possible D gene (6 bases). The CDR3 contains 13 residues. The germline V gene encodes CDR1 LNHDA and CDR2 SQIVND (reference sequence). With 11 bases removed from V and 3 bases from J, the gap between germline ends came to 16 bases. CDR3 sequence: CAVKQGIYYGYTF. The CDR3 DNA follows: TGTGCCGTAAAGCAGGGGATCTACTATGGCTACACCTTC.

V and J are TRBV25-1 and TRBJ1-2; unclear D gene. The V gene's germline CDR1 is MGHDK and CDR2 SYGVNS. The ends were cut back, 2 bases at V and 6 bases at J, with 10 bases in the middle. This CDR3 region has 13 residues. The CDR3 here is CASSERRGNGYTF. In DNA form, the CDR3 reads TGTGCCAGCAGTGAACGCCGAGGGAATGGCTACACCTTC.

V gene TRBV7-2 combines with J gene TRBJ2-7; D might be TRBD1 (5 bases). Trimming removed 2 bases from V and 3 bases from J, with 8 bases in between. The CDR3 runs to 13 residues. The germline V gene has CDR1 SGHTA and CDR2 FQGNSA. CDR3 DNA sequence: TGTGCCAGCAGCTTAACGCAGGGCTACGAGCAGTACTTC. This codes for CASSLTQGYEQYF.

The chain is built from TRBV30 and TRBJ1-1, with TRBD1 matching over 7 bases. Trimming cost V 5 bases and J 1 base; bases outside gene matches: 1. The CDR3 runs to 12 residues. Germline CDR1 is GTSNPN and CDR2 is SVGIG (reference sequence). DNA for the CDR3: TGTGCCTGGGGACAGGAGAACACTGAAGCTTTCTTT. It encodes CAWGQENTEAFF.

The chain links TRBV5-1 to TRBJ2-5; D gene uncertain. The CDR3 extends over 15 amino acids. The germline gives CDR1 SGHRS, CDR2 YFSETQ. The V end was cut by 4 bases, the J end by 2 bases, with 15 bases between. The CDR3 DNA reads as TGCGCCAGCAGCGGAAGTGGCACACTACAAGAGACCCAGTACTTC. Translation gives CASSGSGTLQETQYF.

The chain uses TRBV18 and TRBJ2-3, with 8 bases matching TRBD2. The CDR3 covers 16 residues. Germline V gene sequence: CDR1 KGHSH, CDR2 LQKENI. Losses at the gene ends were 1 base for V and 2 bases for J; bases not matched to a gene: 5. The CDR3 bases are TGTGCCAGCTCACCACGGGCGGGGGGAGACACAGATACGCAGTATTTT. Translated: CASSPRAGGDTDTQYF.

The chain links TRBV5-6 to TRBJ2-5, with D possibly TRBD1 on 6 matching bases. V lost 4 bases and J 2 bases, leaving 15 bases between the germline ends. This CDR3 region has 15 residues. The germline gives CDR1 SGHDT, CDR2 YYEEEE. CDR3 DNA sequence: TGTGCCAGCAGCCGGCGGACAGTTAAGCAAGAGACCCAGTACTTC. Residues: CASSRRTVKQETQYF.

CDR3 protein: CASSQRGGREDTQYF. The DNA for the CDR3 is TGTGCCAGCAGCCAACGGGGGGGGAGGGAAGATACGCAGTATTTT. The J gene is TRBJ2-3, the V gene TRBV4-2; TRBD2 aligns across 8 bases. V trimming: 2 bases; J trimming: 5 bases; junction bases outside the gene matches: 6. Germline CDR1 is LGHNA and CDR2 is YNFKEQ. The length of the CDR3 is 15 residues.

As for this clone: A junction boundary mismatches the germline segment, possibly from a read error. The V and J genes are TRBV5-4 and TRBJ2-2; TRBD2 matches at 10 bases. This CDR3 region has 18 residues. Germline V CDR1 and CDR2: SGHNT, YYREEE (reference sequence). CDR3 sequence (DNA): TGTGCCAGCACCGCGCGGGCTAGCGGGAGAGTCCGAACCGGGGAGCCGTTTTTT. This codes for CASTARASGRVRTGEPFF.

Concerning this clone itself: Mismatch with germline at one junction end may stem from a read error. The rearrangement uses TRBV15 and TRBJ1-2; unclear D gene. The CDR3 runs 14 residues. Germline loops: CDR1 LNHNV, CDR2 YYDKDF (reference sequence). CDR3 nucleotide sequence: TGTGCCACCAGCAGAGATCTAGCTAATTATGGCTACACCTTC. Residues: CATSRDLANYGYTF.

The gene calls are TRBV6-5 and TRBJ1-2; a weak D match, TRBD1 (5 bases). The ends were cut back, 8 bases at V and 2 bases at J, with 9 bases in the middle. Germline V gives CDR1 MNHEY, CDR2 SVGAGI. The CDR3 consists of 12 residues. The CDR3 DNA sequence: TGTGCCAGCGGGGGGACCAACTATGGCTACACCTTC. Translated, it gives CASGGTNYGYTF.

This clone was counted between two and nine times. The chain couples TRBV19 to TRBJ2-3; 7 nucleotides agree with TRBD2. This CDR3 is built from 13 residues. The germline V gene encodes CDR1 LNHDA and CDR2 SQIVND (reference sequence). After removal of 9 bases from V and 2 bases from J, the junction contained 5 bases not matched to a gene. DNA for the CDR3: TGTGCCAGCCTGGGGGGGAACACAGATACGCAGTATTTT. Amino acid sequence: CASLGGNTDTQYF.

The J gene is TRBJ1-3, the V gene TRBV4-3; D gene ambiguous. The germline V gene has CDR1 LGHNA and CDR2 YSLEER. V lost 4 bases to trimming and J lost 3 bases, with 7 bases between them. This CDR3 is 13 amino acids long. The CDR3 sequence is CASSLRVGNTIYF. CDR3 sequence (DNA): TGCGCCAGCAGCCTTAGAGTTGGAAACACCATATATTTT.

This chain joins TRBV6-6 and TRBJ1-6; TRBD1 aligns across 10 bases. The CDR3 is 15 amino acids. V was clipped by 5 bases and J by 10 bases; unmatched bases: 8. Germline assignment: CDR1 MNHNY and CDR2 SVGAGI (reference sequence). The CDR3 sequence: CASSQSGTGVSPLHF. CDR3 nucleotide sequence: TGTGCCAGCAGTCAGTCCGGGACAGGGGTATCACCCCTCCACTTT.

The rearrangement uses TRBV5-1 and TRBJ2-1, with 7 nucleotides matching TRBD1. Germline CDR1 reads SGHRS; CDR2 reads YFSETQ. Trimming at V came to 2 bases and at J to 7 bases, leaving 9 bases not matched to a gene. The CDR3 length is 15 residues. Here the CDR3 DNA reads TGCGCCAGCAGCTTACCAACAGGGGTTGGGAATGAGCAGTTCTTC. Residues: CASSLPTGVGNEQFF.

The chain couples TRBV7-2 to TRBJ1-3; possibly TRBD1 for D (6 bases). V gave up 0 bases and J gave up 2 bases, with 11 bases separating them. The germline V gene has CDR1 SGHTA and CDR2 FQGNSA. CDR3 size: 16 residues. CDR3 coding DNA: TGTGCCAGCAGCTTAGCGCGGTCAGGGGCTGGAAACACCATATATTTT. It yields the protein CASSLARSGAGNTIYF.

This chain's CDR3 is CASSPPPGVSYNEQFF. The CDR3 DNA sequence: TGTGCCAGCAGTCCACCCCCGGGGGTTTCCTACAATGAGCAGTTCTTC. The chain joins TRBV2 to TRBJ2-1; possible D gene TRBD2, 6 bases. Trimming left V 5 bases short and J 1 base short, with 15 bases between. CDR1 and CDR2 from the germline V gene are SNHLY and FYNNEI. This CDR3 comprises 16 residues.

This clone has just a few counts. The CDR3 protein is CASSQTRGLAVKETQYF. The CDR3 DNA reads as TGCGCCAGCAGCCAAACCCGTGGACTAGCGGTAAAAGAGACCCAGTACTTC. The chain employs TRBV4-1 and TRBJ2-5; 10 bases match TRBD2. The junction had 9 bases not matched to a gene; V was cut back by 2 bases and J by 3 bases. There are 17 residues in the CDR3. Germline-derived CDR1 and CDR2 are MGHRA and YSYEKL.